These 25 T cell receptor beta chains came from one sample sequenced in a study of shared clonotypes between healthy human individuals. Assay used: immunoSEQ multiplex PCR; TCRdb lists only in-frame clones, some missing. The sample has 2 million to 2.5 million clones, over 85% seen once. What was sequenced was naive CD4+ T cells from PBMCs. The subset: CD45RA+ positively selected. The receptors were sampled from a man younger than 35 in good health. Some clones in this sample may be carry-over from other donors' samples.

The genes are TRBV29-1 and TRBJ2-1; TRBD2 aligns across 11 bases. Trimming removed 7 bases from V and 4 bases from J; junction bases left unmatched: 6. There are 14 residues in the CDR3. CDR1 and CDR2 (germline): SQVTM, ANQGSEA. The DNA for the CDR3 is TGCAGCGCCGTCGGGACTAGCGGATACAATGAGCAGTTCTTC. This translates into CSAVGTSGYNEQFF.

This rearrangement joins TRBV7-9 to TRBJ2-5; 10 bases map to TRBD2. The CDR3 extends over 17 amino acids. CDR1 and CDR2 from the germline V gene are SEHNR and FQNEAQ (reference sequence). The V and J ends lost 1 base and 0 bases, in that order; junction bases with no gene match: 5. CDR3 loop: CASSLGPSGGYQETQYF. CDR3 bases: TGTGCCAGCAGCTTAGGTCCTAGCGGGGGCTACCAAGAGACCCAGTACTTC.

V and J are TRBV4-3 and TRBJ2-6, with TRBD1 matching over 12 bases. This CDR3 contains 17 residues. Germline V lookup: CDR1 LGHNA, CDR2 YSLEER. V trimming: 4 bases; J trimming: 2 bases; junction bases outside the gene matches: 3. The CDR3 spells CASSPGTGGPGANVLTF. The CDR3 nucleotides are TGCGCCAGCAGCCCAGGGACAGGGGGCCCTGGGGCCAACGTCCTGACTTTC.

The CDR3 region is CASSDGQGGRTYEQYF. For the CDR3, the DNA is TGTGCCAGCAGTGACGGCCAGGGGGGGAGGACCTACGAGCAGTACTTC. V gene TRBV6-1 combines with J gene TRBJ2-7; D tentatively fits TRBD1 or TRBD2 (7 bases each). The CDR3 is made up of 16 amino acids. CDR1 MNHNS and CDR2 SASEGT come from the germline V gene. V was cut by 3 bases and J by 2 bases, with 17 bases left in between.

This chain uses TRBV11-2 with TRBJ1-1; 9 bases match TRBD1. Germline loops: CDR1 SGHAT, CDR2 FQNNGV. The ends lost 4 bases at V and 5 bases at J; junction bases unmatched: 5. This CDR3 has 14 amino acids. The CDR3 nucleotides read TGTGCCAGCAGCTATAGACAGGGGGATACTGAAGCTTTCTTT. Translated, it gives CASSYRQGDTEAFF.

The chain carries TRBV5-6 and TRBJ1-6; possible D gene TRBD1, 6 bases. Trimming shortened V by 4 bases and J by 3 bases, and 11 bases separated the two germline ends. The CDR3 contains 15 residues. Germline V lookup: CDR1 SGHDT, CDR2 YYEEEE. The CDR3 DNA is TGTGCCAGCAGCCAGGGGACGGACTATAATTCACCCCTCCACTTT. It encodes CASSQGTDYNSPLHF.

Concerning this clone: Additional DNA sequences in this sample encode the identical CDR3. The V gene is TRBV7-3, the J gene TRBJ2-2; the D is unclear. The CDR3 consists of 13 residues. V was clipped by 2 bases and J by 5 bases, with 6 bases between them. CDR1 SGHTA and CDR2 FQGTGA come from the germline V gene. DNA for the CDR3: TGTGCCAGCAGCTTACTGGGGACCGGGGAGCTGTTTTTT. It yields the protein CASSLLGTGELFF. Drawing the rest from reference TRBV7-3 and TRBJ2-2, the complete variable domain is GAGVSQTPSNKVTEKGKYVELRCDPISGHTALYWYRQSLGQGPEFLIYFQGTGAADDSGLPNDRFFAVRPEGSVSTLKIQRTERGDSAVYLCASSLLGTGELFFGEGSRLTVL.

The chain combines TRBV29-1 with TRBJ2-5; TRBD1 might be the D (7 bases). V was shortened by 6 bases and J by 2 bases, with 19 bases between the two germline ends. This CDR3 is built from 15 residues. Germline V gene sequence: CDR1 SQVTM, CDR2 ANQGSEA. The CDR3 reads CSVARGAGKQETQYF. The CDR3 nucleotides are TGCAGCGTCGCCAGGGGGGCGGGGAAGCAAGAGACCCAGTACTTC.

This clone was counted a few times. The rearrangement uses TRBV4-1 and TRBJ2-3; the D call may be TRBD1 or TRBD2 (5 bases each). The CDR3 totals 12 residues. The V gene lost 6 bases and the J gene lost 4 bases, with 8 bases spanning the gap. The germline V gene encodes CDR1 MGHRA and CDR2 YSYEKL. CDR3 sequence (DNA): TGCGCCAGCAGTCGGGGCGCAGATACGCAGTATTTT. Encoded protein: CASSRGADTQYF.

The chain couples TRBV7-2 to TRBJ1-4, with D hard to call. The germline V gene encodes CDR1 SGHTA and CDR2 FQGNSA. The CDR3 covers 16 residues. Trimming cost V 1 base and J 0 bases, with 9 bases left between them. In DNA form, the CDR3 reads TGTGCCAGCAGCTTAGACTCCACATCAACTAATGAAAAACTGTTTTTT. It yields the protein CASSLDSTSTNEKLFF.

The chain employs TRBV10-3 and TRBJ2-1, with TRBD2 as a possible D gene (5 bases). This CDR3 has 14 residues. The V end lost 7 bases, the J end lost 0 bases, and 10 bases lay between the germline ends. Germline V gene sequence: CDR1 ENHRY, CDR2 SYGVKD. The CDR3 loop reads CAIKGAGSYNEQFF. The DNA of the CDR3 is TGTGCCATCAAGGGCGCGGGCTCCTACAATGAGCAGTTCTTC.

The rearrangement links TRBV25-1 to TRBJ1-4, with D perhaps matching TRBD1 (5 bases). V gave up 4 bases and J gave up 5 bases, with 11 bases separating them. The germline V gene encodes CDR1 MGHDK and CDR2 SYGVNS. This CDR3 contains 14 residues. CDR3 sequence (DNA): TGTGCCAGCAGTGGGGCCGGGGGAAATGAAAAACTGTTTTTT. Translating it yields CASSGAGGNEKLFF.

The genes are TRBV4-1 and TRBJ1-3, with a weak D call TRBD1 (6 bases). Germline-derived CDR1 and CDR2 are MGHRA and YSYEKL. V lost 1 base and J lost 2, with 12 bases in between. This CDR3 spans 16 amino acids. The CDR3 here is CASSQVRGSAGNTIYF. As DNA, the CDR3 is TGCGCCAGCAGCCAAGTCAGGGGCTCGGCTGGAAACACCATATATTTT.

V usage is TRBV15 and J usage is TRBJ2-3; D is undetermined. Germline-derived CDR1 and CDR2 are LNHNV and YYDKDF (reference sequence). Between the trimmed V and J ends, which lost 3 bases and 1 base, there was a span of 17 bases. This CDR3 contains 17 residues. CDR3 sequence reads: CATSRADFQFGTDTQYF. The DNA for the CDR3 is TGTGCCACCAGCAGGGCTGACTTCCAGTTTGGCACAGATACGCAGTATTTT.

With regard to this clone: Distinct nucleotide sequences in the sample also encode this CDR3. The chain carries TRBV18 and TRBJ2-2; D unclear. The V end was cut by 3 bases, the J end by 3 bases, with 5 bases between. CDR3 length equals 13 residues. Germline values: CDR1 KGHSH, CDR2 LQKENI. The CDR3 DNA reads as TGTGCCAGCTCACCGACGGACACCGGGGAGCTGTTTTTT. This gives the protein CASSPTDTGELFF.

The V gene is TRBV4-2, the J gene TRBJ1-4; 7 positions match TRBD1. The CDR3 spans 17 residues. Germline values: CDR1 LGHNA, CDR2 YNFKEQ. The V gene end was trimmed by 2 bases and the J gene end by 5 bases; junction bases not matched to a gene: 11. The CDR3 loop reads CASSQPRQGHGNEKLFF. CDR3 bases: TGTGCCAGCAGCCAACCGCGACAGGGCCACGGGAATGAAAAACTGTTTTTT.

This clone was seen a few times. The same CDR3 is also encoded by other DNA sequences in this sample. The CDR3 is CASRGNQPQHF. In nucleotides, the CDR3 is TGTGCCAGCAGGGGTAATCAGCCCCAGCATTTT. This chain joins TRBV28 and TRBJ1-5; D gene unclear. The germline V gene has CDR1 MDHEN and CDR2 SYDVKM. Trimming left V 6 bases short and J 4 bases short, with 4 bases between. The CDR3 is made up of 11 amino acids. The full variable domain, completed using reference TRBV28 and TRBJ1-5, is DVKVTQSSRYLVKRTGEKVFLECVQDMDHENMFWYRQDPGLGLRLIYFSYDVKMKEKGDIPEGYSVSREKKERFSLILESASTNQTSMYLCASRGNQPQHFGDGTRLSIL.

The chain carries TRBV7-9 and TRBJ2-1; 10 bases line up with TRBD2. Germline V gene lookup returns CDR1 SEHNR and CDR2 FQNEAQ (reference sequence). V gave up 4 bases and J gave up 0 bases; unmatched junction bases: 9. This CDR3 region has 18 residues. CDR3 amino acids: CASSSRGASGSSYNEQFF. The CDR3 DNA is TGTGCCAGCAGCTCCAGGGGGGCTAGCGGGAGCTCCTACAATGAGCAGTTCTTC.

The gene calls are TRBV6-1 and TRBJ1-1; D is unresolved. From germline, CDR1 is MNHNS and CDR2 SASEGT. This CDR3 has 14 residues. V shed 6 bases and J shed 0 bases, with 11 bases lying between them. The CDR3 loop is CASSLGGMNTEAFF. Written as DNA, the CDR3 is TGTGCCAGCAGCCTAGGAGGCATGAACACTGAAGCTTTCTTT.

This chain connects TRBV30 to TRBJ2-3; 8 bases match TRBD2. Germline trimming cut 1 base from V and 0 bases from J; bases unmatched to any gene: 6. Germline lookup yields CDR1 GTSNPN and CDR2 SVGIG (reference sequence). The CDR3 is made up of 16 amino acids. The CDR3 region has the DNA TGTGCCTGGAGTGAAGGACTAGCTCTAAGCACAGATACGCAGTATTTT. It encodes CAWSEGLALSTDTQYF.

This clone appeared once. The J gene is TRBJ2-1, the V gene TRBV5-6; 7 nucleotides agree with TRBD2. The CDR3 is 14 amino acids. CDR1 and CDR2 (germline): SGHDT, YYEEEE. Germline trimming cut 4 bases from V and 5 bases from J; bases unmatched to any gene: 6. The CDR3 protein is CASSLPSGNNEQFF. CDR3 nucleotides: TGTGCCAGCAGCCTACCTAGCGGCAACAATGAGCAGTTCTTC.

This chain uses TRBV7-3 with TRBJ2-5, with D perhaps matching TRBD1 (6 bases). Trimming pared 5 bases from V and 5 bases from J, leaving 21 bases between. This CDR3 contains 16 residues. Germline loops: CDR1 SGHTA, CDR2 FQGTGA. In DNA, the CDR3 is TGTGCCAGCAGCCCTTCACAGGGCAGGGTTGGGGAGACCCAGTACTTC. Encoded protein: CASSPSQGRVGETQYF.

V and J are TRBV18 and TRBJ2-5; D not resolved. Germline V gives CDR1 KGHSH, CDR2 LQKENI. Deletions cut 2 bases from V and 2 bases from J, with 6 bases between. The CDR3 sequence is 13 residues long. The CDR3 reads CASSPEHQETQYF. The CDR3 DNA sequence: TGTGCCAGCTCACCAGAGCATCAAGAGACCCAGTACTTC.

This chain joins TRBV7-3 and TRBJ2-3; 7 positions agree with TRBD2. In germline, CDR1 is SGHTA, CDR2 FQGTGA. The CDR3 is made up of 17 amino acids. J was trimmed by 0 bases and V by 5 bases; bases with no gene match: 11. The CDR3 region is CASSPGLRGESTDTQYF. For the CDR3, the DNA is TGTGCCAGCAGCCCGGGACTAAGAGGCGAAAGCACAGATACGCAGTATTTT.

This rearrangement joins TRBV10-3 to TRBJ2-1, with 8 positions matching TRBD2. V shed 11 bases, J shed 6 bases, and the junction held 9 bases outside the gene matches. Germline CDR1 is ENHRY and CDR2 is SYGVKD. The CDR3 consists of 13 residues. The CDR3 region has the DNA TGTGCCTTCAAGCGGGAGTATCGCAATGAGCAGTTCTTC. The encoded protein is CAFKREYRNEQFF.